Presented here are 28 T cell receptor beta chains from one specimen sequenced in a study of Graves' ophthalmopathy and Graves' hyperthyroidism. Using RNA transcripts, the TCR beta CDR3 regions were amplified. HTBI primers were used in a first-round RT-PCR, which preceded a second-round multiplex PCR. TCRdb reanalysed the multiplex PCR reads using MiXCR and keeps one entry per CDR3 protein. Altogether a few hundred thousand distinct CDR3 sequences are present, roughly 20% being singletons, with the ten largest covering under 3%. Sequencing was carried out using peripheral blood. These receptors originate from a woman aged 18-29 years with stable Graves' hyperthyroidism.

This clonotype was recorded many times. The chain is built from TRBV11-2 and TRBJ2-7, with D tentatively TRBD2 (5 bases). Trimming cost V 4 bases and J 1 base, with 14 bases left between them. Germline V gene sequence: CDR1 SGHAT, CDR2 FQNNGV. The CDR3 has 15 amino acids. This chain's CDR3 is CASSWTADLSYEQYF. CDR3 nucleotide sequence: TGTGCCAGCAGCTGGACCGCGGACTTATCCTACGAGCAGTACTTC.

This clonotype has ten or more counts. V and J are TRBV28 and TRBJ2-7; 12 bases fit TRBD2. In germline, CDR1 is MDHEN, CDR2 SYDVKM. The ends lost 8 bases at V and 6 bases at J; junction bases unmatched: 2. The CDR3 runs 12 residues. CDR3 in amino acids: CASQTSGSEQYF. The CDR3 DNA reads TGTGCCAGCCAGACTAGCGGGAGCGAGCAGTACTTC.

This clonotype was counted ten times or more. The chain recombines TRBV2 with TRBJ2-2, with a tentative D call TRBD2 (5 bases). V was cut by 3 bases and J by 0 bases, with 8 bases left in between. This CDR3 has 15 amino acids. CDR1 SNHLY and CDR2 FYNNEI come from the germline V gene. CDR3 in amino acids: CASSEQRTNTGELFF. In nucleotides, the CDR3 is TGTGCCAGCAGTGAGCAGCGGACGAACACCGGGGAGCTGTTTTTT. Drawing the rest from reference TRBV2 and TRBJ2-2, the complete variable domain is EPEVTQTPSHQVTQMGQEVILRCVPISNHLYFYWYRQILGQKVEFLVSFYNNEISEKSEIFDDQFSVERPDGSNFTLKIRSTKLEDSAMYFCASSEQRTNTGELFFGEGSRLTVL.

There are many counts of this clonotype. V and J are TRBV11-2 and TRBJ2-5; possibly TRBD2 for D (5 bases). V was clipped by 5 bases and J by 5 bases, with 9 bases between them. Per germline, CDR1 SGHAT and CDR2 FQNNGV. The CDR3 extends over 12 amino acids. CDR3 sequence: CASSASRETQYF. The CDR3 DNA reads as TGTGCCAGCAGCGCTAGCCGGGAGACCCAGTACTTC.

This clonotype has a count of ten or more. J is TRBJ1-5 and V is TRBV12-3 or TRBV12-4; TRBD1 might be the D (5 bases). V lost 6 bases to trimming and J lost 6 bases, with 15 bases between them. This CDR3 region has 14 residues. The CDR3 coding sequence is TGTGCCAGCAGCCCGGACGGGACGGGTCAGCCCCAGCATTTT. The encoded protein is CASSPDGTGQPQHF.

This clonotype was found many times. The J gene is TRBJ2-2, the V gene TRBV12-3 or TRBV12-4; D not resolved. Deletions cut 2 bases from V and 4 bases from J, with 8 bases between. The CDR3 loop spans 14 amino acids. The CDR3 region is CASSLRVSTGELFF. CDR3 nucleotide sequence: TGTGCCAGCAGTTTAAGGGTCAGCACCGGGGAGCTGTTTTTT.

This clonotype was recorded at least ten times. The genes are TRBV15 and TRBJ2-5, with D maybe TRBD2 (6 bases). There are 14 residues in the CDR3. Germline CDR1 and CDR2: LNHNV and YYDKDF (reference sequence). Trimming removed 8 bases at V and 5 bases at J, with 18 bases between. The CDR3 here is CATCPGERGETQYF. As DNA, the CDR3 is TGTGCCACCTGCCCGGGGGAGCGAGGCGAGACCCAGTACTTC.

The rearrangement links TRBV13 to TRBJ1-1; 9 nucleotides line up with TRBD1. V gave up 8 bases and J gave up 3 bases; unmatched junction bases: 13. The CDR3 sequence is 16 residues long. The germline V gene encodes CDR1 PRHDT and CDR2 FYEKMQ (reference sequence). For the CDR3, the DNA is TGTGCCAGCGCTGGACAGGGGAGGCGTTGGGACACTGAAGCTTTCTTT. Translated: CASAGQGRRWDTEAFF.

Written as DNA, the CDR3 is TGTGCCACCAGGCCTTCACCCCAAGAGACCCAGTACTTC. Translation: CATRPSPQETQYF. This chain joins TRBV28 and TRBJ2-5; no clear D. Germline CDR1 is MDHEN and CDR2 is SYDVKM. There are 13 residues in the CDR3. Deletions cut 10 bases from V and 1 base from J, with 13 bases between.

The CDR3 DNA sequence: TGTGCCAGCAGTTCAGGGGAAAATGGCTACACCTTC. Protein product: CASSSGENGYTF. This sequence joins TRBV6-5 and TRBJ1-2; perhaps TRBD1 as D (6 bases). The germline V and J ends were trimmed by 4 bases and 6 bases, with 9 bases remaining between them. Germline V lookup: CDR1 MNHEY, CDR2 SVGAGI. The CDR3 consists of 12 residues.

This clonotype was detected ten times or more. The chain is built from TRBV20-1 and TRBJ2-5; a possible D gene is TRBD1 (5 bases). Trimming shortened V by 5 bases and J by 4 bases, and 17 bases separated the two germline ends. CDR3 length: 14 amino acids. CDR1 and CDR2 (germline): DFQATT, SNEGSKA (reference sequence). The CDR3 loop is CSASRTRSRETQYF. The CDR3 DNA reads TGCAGTGCTTCCCGGACAAGATCACGAGAGACCCAGTACTTC.

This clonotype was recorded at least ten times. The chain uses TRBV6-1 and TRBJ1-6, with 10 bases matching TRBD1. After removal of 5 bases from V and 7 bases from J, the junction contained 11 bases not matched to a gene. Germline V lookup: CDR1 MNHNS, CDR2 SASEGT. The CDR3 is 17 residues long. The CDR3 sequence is CASSTVMPGQGNSPLHF. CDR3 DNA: TGTGCCAGCAGTACAGTAATGCCGGGACAGGGGAATTCACCCCTCCACTTT.

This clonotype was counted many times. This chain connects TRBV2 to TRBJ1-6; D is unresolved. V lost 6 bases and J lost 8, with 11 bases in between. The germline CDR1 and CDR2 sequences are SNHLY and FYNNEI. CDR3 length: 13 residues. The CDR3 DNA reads TGTGCCAGCAGGGAAACAGAAGATTCACCCCTCCACTTT. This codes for CASRETEDSPLHF. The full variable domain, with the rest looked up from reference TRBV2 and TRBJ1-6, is EPEVTQTPSHQVTQMGQEVILRCVPISNHLYFYWYRQILGQKVEFLVSFYNNEISEKSEIFDDQFSVERPDGSNFTLKIRSTKLEDSAMYFCASRETEDSPLHFGNGTRLTVT.

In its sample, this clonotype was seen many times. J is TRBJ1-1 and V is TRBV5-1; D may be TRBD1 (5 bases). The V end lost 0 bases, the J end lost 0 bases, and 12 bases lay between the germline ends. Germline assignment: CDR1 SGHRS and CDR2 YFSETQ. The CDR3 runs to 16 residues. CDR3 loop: CASSLVQGGLNTEAFF. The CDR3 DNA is TGCGCCAGCAGCTTGGTCCAGGGTGGGTTGAACACTGAAGCTTTCTTT.

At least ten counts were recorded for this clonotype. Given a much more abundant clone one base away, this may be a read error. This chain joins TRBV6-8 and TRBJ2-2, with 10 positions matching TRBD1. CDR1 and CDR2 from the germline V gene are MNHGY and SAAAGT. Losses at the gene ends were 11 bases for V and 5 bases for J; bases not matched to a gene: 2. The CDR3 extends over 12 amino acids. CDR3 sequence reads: CADRGRTGELFF. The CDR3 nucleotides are TGTGCCGACAGGGGGCGGACCGGGGAGCTGTTTTTT.

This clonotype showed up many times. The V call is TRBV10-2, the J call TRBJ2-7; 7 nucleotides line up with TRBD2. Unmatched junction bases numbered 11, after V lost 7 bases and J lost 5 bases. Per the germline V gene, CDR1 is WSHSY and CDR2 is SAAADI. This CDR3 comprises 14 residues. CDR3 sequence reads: CASNQLAFNDEQYF. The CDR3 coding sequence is TGCGCCAGCAATCAACTAGCGTTTAATGACGAGCAGTACTTC.

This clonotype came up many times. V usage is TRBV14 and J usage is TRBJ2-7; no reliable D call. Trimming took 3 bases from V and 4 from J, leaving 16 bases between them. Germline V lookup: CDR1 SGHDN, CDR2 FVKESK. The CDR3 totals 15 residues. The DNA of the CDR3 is TGTGCCAGCAGCCATTTGGGCCGAATGCGTTACGAGCAGTACTTC. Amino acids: CASSHLGRMRYEQYF. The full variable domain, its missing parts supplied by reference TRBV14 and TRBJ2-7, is EAGVTQFPSHSVIEKGQTVTLRCDPISGHDNLYWYRRVMGKEIKFLLHFVKESKQDESGMPNNRFLAERTGGTYSTLKVQPAELEDSGVYFCASSHLGRMRYEQYFGPGTRLTVT.

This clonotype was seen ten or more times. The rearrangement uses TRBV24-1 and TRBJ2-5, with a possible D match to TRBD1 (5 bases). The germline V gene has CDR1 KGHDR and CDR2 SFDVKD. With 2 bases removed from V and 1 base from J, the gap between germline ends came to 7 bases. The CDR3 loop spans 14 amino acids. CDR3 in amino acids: CATSDWTFQETQYF. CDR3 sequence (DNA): TGTGCCACCAGTGATTGGACATTCCAAGAGACCCAGTACTTC.

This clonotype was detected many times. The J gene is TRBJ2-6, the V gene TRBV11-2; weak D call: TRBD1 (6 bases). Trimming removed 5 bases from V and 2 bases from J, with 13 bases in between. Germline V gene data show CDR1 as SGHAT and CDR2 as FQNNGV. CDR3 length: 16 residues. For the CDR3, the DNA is TGTGCCAGCAGCCCTATCAGGGGAACTGGGGCCAACGTCCTGACTTTC. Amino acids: CASSPIRGTGANVLTF.

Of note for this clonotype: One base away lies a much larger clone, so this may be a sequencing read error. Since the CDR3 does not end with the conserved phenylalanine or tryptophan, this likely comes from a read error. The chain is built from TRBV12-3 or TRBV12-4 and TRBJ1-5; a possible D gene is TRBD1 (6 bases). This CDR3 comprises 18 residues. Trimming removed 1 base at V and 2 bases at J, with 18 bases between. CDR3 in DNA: TGTGCCAGCAGTTTAGATCTCGGGGGGCGACCTGGCAATCAGCCCCAGCATTTG. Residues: CASSLDLGGRPGNQPQHL.

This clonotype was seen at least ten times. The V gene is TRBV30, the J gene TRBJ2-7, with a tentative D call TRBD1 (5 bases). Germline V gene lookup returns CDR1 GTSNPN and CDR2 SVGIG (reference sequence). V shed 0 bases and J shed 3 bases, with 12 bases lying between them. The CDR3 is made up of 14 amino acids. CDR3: CAWSVGVLYYEQYF. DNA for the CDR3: TGTGCCTGGAGTGTAGGGGTACTGTACTACGAGCAGTACTTC.

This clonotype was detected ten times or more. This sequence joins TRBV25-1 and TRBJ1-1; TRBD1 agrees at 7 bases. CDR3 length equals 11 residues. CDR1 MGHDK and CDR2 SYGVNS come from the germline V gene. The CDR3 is CAANRGTEAFF. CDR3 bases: TGTGCTGCTAACAGGGGCACTGAAGCTTTCTTT. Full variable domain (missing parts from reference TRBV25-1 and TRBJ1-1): EADIYQTPRYLVIGTGKKITLECSQTMGHDKMYWYQQDPGMELHLIHYSYGVNSTEKGDLSSESTVSRIRTEHFPLTLESARPSHTSQYLCAANRGTEAFFGQGTRLTVV.

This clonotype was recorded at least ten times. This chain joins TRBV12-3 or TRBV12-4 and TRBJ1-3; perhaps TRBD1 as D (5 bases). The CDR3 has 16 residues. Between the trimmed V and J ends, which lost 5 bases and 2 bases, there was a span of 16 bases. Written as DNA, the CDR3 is TGTGCCAGCAGTACGGGACTTCTAGAGGCTGGAAACACCATATATTTT. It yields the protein CASSTGLLEAGNTIYF.

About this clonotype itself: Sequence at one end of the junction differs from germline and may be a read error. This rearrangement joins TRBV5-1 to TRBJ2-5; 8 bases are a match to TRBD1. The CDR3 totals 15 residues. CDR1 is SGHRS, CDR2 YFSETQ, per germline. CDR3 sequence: CTSSLDGQGQETQYF. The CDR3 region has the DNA TGCACCAGCAGCTTGGATGGACAGGGACAAGAGACCCAGTACTTC.

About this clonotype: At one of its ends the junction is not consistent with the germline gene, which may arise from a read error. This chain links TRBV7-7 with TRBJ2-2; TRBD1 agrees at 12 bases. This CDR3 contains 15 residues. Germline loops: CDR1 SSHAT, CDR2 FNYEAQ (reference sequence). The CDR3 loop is CASSPGQGAIGELFF. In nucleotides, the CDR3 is TGTGCTAGCAGTCCGGGACAGGGGGCCATCGGGGAGCTGTTTTTT.

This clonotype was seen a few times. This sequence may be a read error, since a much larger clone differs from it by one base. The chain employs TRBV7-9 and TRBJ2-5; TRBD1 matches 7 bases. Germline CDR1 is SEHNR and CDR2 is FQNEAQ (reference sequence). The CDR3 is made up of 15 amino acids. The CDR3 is CASSPWQGQKEAQYF. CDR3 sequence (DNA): TGTGCCAGCAGCCCATGGCAGGGACAGAAAGAGGCCCAGTACTTC.

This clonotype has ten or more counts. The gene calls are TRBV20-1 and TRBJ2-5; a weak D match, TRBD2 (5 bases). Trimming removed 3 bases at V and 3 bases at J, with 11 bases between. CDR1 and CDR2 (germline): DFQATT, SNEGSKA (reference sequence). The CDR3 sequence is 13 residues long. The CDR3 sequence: CSASPSGEETQYF. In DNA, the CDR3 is TGCAGTGCTAGCCCAAGCGGAGAAGAGACCCAGTACTTC.

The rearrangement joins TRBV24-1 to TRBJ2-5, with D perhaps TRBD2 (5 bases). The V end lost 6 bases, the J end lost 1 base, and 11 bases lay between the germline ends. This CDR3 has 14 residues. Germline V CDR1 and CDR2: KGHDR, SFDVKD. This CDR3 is CATSSDGIQETQYF. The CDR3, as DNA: TGTGCCACCAGTTCGGACGGGATCCAAGAGACCCAGTACTTC.